This T cell receptor beta chain was sequenced during a study of blood T cell repertoires in COVID-19. Background on the study: PBMCs, B-cell-depleted T cells, or T cells were the source of the cDNA or gDNA that made up the material.

CDR3 length: 14 residues. The V and J ends lost 6 bases and 9 bases, in that order; junction bases with no gene match: 11. CDR1 and CDR2 (germline): SNHLY, FYNNEI. This table comes from immunoSEQ multiplex PCR, and its TCRdb copy is limited to in-frame clones, with some not included. Of 200,000 to 250,000 clones listed, about four fifths are singletons. The rearrangement joins TRBV2 to TRBJ1-5, with 7 positions matching TRBD1. This TCR was recovered from a woman in her 40s who had recovered from COVID-19. Sequencing input: PBMCs or T cells enriched from blood (not recorded which). The CDR3 spells CASSSHRGLGPQHF. The CDR3 DNA reads TGTGCCAGCAGCTCGCACAGGGGCCTCGGGCCCCAGCATTTT.